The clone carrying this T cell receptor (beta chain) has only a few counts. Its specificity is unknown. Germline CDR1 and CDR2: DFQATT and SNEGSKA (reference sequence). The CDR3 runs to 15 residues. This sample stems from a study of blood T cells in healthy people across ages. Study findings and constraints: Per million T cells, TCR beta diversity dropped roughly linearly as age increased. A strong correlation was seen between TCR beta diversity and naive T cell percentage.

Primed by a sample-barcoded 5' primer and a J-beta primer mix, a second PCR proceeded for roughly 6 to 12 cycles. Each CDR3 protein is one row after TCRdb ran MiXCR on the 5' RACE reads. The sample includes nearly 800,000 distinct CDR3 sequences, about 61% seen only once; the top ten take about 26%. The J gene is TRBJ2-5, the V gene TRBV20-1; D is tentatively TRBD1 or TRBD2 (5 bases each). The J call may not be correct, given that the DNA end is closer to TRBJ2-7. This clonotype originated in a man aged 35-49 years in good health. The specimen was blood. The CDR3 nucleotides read TGCAGTGCCCCTTACCGGGACCTTTCAGTCTACGAGCAGTACTTC. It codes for CSAPYRDLSVYEQYF.